This TCR beta chain is drawn from a study of OX40 agonist ivuxolimab in advanced cancers. Measured with immunoSEQ multiplex PCR; TCRdb has only the in-frame clones, and not every one. The data contain some 120,000 clones, around 90% of them singletons. Autoimmune disease history or systemic immunosuppression led to patients being barred. The CDR3 has 13 amino acids. V gave up 8 bases and J gave up 5 bases; unmatched junction bases: 3. Per the germline V gene, CDR1 is WSHSY and CDR2 is SAAADI. Sequencing was performed on CD4+ or CD8+ T cells sorted from blood, taken in a trial of the OX40 agonist ivuxolimab. This TCR came from an adult with an advanced solid tumor such as melanoma, head and neck, liver or kidney cancer. V usage is TRBV10-2 and J usage is TRBJ2-3, with 11 nucleotides matching TRBD2. The CDR3 nucleotides are TGCGCCAGCTTACTAGCGGGAGAAGATACGCAGTATTTT. Amino acid sequence: CASLLAGEDTQYF.